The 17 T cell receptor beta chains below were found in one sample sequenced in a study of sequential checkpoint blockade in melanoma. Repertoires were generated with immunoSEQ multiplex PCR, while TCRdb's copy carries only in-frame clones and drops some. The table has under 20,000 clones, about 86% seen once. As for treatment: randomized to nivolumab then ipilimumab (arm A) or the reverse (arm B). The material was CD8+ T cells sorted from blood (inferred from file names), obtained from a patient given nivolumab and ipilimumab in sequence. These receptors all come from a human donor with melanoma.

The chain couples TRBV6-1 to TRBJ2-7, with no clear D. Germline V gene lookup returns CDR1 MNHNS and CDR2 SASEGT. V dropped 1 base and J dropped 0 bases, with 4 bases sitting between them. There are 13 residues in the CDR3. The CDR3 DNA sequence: TGTGCCAGCAGTGAAGGGAGCTCCTACGAGCAGTACTTC. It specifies CASSEGSSYEQYF.

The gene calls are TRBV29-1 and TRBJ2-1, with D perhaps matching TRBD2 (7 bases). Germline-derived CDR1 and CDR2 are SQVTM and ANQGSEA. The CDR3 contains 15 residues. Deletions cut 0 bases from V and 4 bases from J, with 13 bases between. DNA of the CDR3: TGCAGCGTTGAAGATGGGAGGGGGGATTACAATGAGCAGTTCTTC. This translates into CSVEDGRGDYNEQFF.

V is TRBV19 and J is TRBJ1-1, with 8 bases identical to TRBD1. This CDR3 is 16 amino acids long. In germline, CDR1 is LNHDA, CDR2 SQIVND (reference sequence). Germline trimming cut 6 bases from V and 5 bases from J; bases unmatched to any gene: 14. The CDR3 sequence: CASSYGQGAIWTEAFF. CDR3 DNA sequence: TGTGCCAGTAGCTATGGGCAGGGGGCGATTTGGACTGAAGCTTTCTTT.

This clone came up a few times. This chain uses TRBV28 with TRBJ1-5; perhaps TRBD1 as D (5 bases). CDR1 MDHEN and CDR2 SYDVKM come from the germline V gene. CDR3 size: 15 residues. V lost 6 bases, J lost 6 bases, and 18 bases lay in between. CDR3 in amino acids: CASSALAGGTQPQHF. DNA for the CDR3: TGTGCCAGCAGCGCCTTAGCGGGGGGGACTCAGCCCCAGCATTTT.

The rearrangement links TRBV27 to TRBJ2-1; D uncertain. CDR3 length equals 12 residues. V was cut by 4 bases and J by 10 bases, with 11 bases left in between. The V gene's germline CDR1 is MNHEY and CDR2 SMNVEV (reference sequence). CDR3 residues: CASSSGQREQFF. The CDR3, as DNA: TGTGCCAGCAGTTCGGGTCAGAGGGAGCAGTTCTTC.

CDR3 amino acids: CASSLANRGQRYTEAFF. Written as DNA, the CDR3 is TGCGCCAGCAGCTTGGCGAACAGGGGGCAGAGGTACACTGAAGCTTTCTTT. The V call is TRBV5-1, the J call TRBJ1-1, with 9 bases matching TRBD1. J gave up 3 bases and V 0 bases, and 9 bases lay outside the gene matches. The CDR3 length is 17 residues. Germline V lookup: CDR1 SGHRS, CDR2 YFSETQ.

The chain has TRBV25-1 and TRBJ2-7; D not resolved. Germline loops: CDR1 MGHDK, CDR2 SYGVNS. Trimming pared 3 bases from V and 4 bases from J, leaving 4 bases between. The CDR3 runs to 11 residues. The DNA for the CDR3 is TGTGCCAGCAGTGATTTATACGAGCAGTACTTC. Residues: CASSDLYEQYF.

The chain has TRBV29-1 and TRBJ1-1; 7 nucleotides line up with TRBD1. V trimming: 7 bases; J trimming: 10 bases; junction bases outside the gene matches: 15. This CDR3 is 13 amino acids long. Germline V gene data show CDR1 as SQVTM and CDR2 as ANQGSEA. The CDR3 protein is CSGNEGANAGAFF. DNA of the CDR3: TGCAGCGGGAACGAGGGGGCAAACGCCGGAGCTTTCTTT.

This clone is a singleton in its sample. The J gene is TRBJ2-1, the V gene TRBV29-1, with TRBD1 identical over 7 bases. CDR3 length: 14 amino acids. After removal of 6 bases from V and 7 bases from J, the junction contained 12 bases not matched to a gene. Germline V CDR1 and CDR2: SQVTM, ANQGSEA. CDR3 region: CSVPTGAPGNEQFF. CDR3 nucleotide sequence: TGCAGCGTGCCCACAGGGGCACCCGGGAATGAGCAGTTCTTC.

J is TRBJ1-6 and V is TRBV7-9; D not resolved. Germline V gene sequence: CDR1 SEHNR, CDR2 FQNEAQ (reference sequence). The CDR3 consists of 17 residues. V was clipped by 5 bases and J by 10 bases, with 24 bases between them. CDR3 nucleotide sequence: TGTGCCAGCAGCCCCCAAGGAGGCGGGATTTTAAACTCACCCCTCCACTTT. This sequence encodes CASSPQGGGILNSPLHF.

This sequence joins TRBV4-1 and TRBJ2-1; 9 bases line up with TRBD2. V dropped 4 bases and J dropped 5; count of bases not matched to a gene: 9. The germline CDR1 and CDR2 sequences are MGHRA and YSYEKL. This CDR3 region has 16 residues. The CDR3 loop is CASSPGPTSGDNEQFF. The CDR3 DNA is TGCGCCAGCAGCCCTGGTCCGACTAGCGGAGACAATGAGCAGTTCTTC.

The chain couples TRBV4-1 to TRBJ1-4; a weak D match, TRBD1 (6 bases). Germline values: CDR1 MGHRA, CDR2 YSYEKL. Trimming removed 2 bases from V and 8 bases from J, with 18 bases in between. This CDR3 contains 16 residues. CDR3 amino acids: CASSQKDSWPREKLFF. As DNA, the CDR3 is TGCGCCAGCAGCCAAAAGGACAGTTGGCCTCGGGAAAAACTGTTTTTT.

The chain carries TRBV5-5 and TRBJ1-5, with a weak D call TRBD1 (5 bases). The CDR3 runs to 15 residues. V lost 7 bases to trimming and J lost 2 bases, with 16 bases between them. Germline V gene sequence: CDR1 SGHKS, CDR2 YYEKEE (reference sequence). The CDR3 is CASARGEGGNQPQHF. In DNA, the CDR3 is TGTGCCAGCGCCCGAGGGGAGGGCGGCAATCAGCCCCAGCATTTT.

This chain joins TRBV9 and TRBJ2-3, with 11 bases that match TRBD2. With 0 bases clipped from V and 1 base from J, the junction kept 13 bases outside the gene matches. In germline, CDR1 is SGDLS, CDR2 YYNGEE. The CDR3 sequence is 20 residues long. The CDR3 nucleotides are TGTGCCAGCAGCGTAGGTCCTAGCGGGAGGCCGGGTCCAGGCACAGATACGCAGTATTTT. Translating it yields CASSVGPSGRPGPGTDTQYF.

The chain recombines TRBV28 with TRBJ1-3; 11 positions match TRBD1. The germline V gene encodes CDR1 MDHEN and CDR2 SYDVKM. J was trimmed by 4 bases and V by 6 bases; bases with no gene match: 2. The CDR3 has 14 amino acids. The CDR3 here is CASRGTGGGNTIYF. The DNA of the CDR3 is TGTGCCAGCAGGGGGACAGGGGGGGGAAACACCATATATTTT.

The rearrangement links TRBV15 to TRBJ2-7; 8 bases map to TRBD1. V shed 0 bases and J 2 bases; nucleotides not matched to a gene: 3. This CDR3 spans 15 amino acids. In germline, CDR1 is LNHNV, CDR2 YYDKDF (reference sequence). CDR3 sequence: CATSRDDRGTYEQYF. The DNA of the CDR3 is TGTGCCACCAGCAGAGACGACAGGGGCACCTACGAGCAGTACTTC.

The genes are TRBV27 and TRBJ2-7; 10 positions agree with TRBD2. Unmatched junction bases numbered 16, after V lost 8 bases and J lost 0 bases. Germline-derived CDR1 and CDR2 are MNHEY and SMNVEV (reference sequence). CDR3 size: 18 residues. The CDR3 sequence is CASANLAGGTRSSYEQYF. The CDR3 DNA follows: TGTGCCAGCGCGAATTTAGCGGGAGGCACCCGAAGCTCCTACGAGCAGTACTTC.